This TCR beta chain comes out of a study of shared clonotypes between healthy human individuals. V was trimmed by 1 base and J by 12 bases, leaving 25 bases between them. This CDR3 has 17 residues. From germline, CDR1 is SGHTA and CDR2 FQGNSA. Some clones are missing from TCRdb's copy, which holds only in-frame ones; the method was immunoSEQ multiplex PCR. The sample holds some 360,000 clones, more than 60% seen once. The TCR originated in a man aged 25-40 years in good health. V gene TRBV7-2 combines with J gene TRBJ2-1; possibly TRBD1 or TRBD2 for D (6 bases each). Input material: memory CD4+ T cells sorted from blood. The sample's subset: CD45RA-negative fraction. The CDR3 loop reads CASSLELVAAQLQGQFF. The CDR3 region has the DNA TGTGCCAGCAGCTTAGAGTTGGTAGCGGCCCAACTACAGGGGCAGTTCTTC.